This T cell receptor (beta chain) was captured in a study of CD8 T cells in Susac syndrome. Study summary: Blood was drawn from patients with Susac syndrome. At that point, they were therapy-naive, on corticosteroids, or on intravenous immunoglobulin alone. Findings of the study overall: In total CD8+ repertoires, about 15 Susac-specific public clones were found, and four to six in CD8+ TEMRA repertoires.

Points on this clonotype: Its target is unknown.

The RNA input was about 0.45 to 1 ug, and it was reverse transcribed with random hexamers. TCRdb redid the calling of the immunoSEQ multiplex PCR reads with MiXCR, one entry per CDR3 protein. Here the sample spans around 80,000 distinct CDR3 sequences, 90% to 95% being singletons. Sequencing of TCR beta, carried out with a high-throughput approach, was applied to CD8+ and CD4+ T cells from the blood. The CDR3 is made up of 13 amino acids. Germline V gene data show CDR1 as LGHDT and CDR2 as YNNKEL (reference sequence). The V end was cut by 3 bases, the J end by 2 bases, with 5 bases between. The chain is built from TRBV3-1 and TRBJ1-5; the D is unclear. The material sequenced was CD8+ T cells from PBMCs. This clonotype was sampled from a human donor with Susac syndrome. In DNA, the CDR3 is TGTGCCAGCAGCCACGACCGCAATCAGCCCCAGCATTTT. This gives the protein CASSHDRNQPQHF. Full variable domain (missing parts from reference TRBV3-1 and TRBJ1-5): DTAVSQTPKYLVTQMGNDKSIKCEQNLGHDTMYWYKQDSKKFLKIMFSYNNKELIINETVPNRFSPKSPDKAHLNLHINSLELGDSAVYFCASSHDRNQPQHFGDGTRLSIL.